This T cell receptor beta chain originates from a study of a mutant IDH1 vaccine in newly diagnosed glioma. Across the whole study: Males made up about 60% and females 37.5% of treated patients, whose mean age was approximately 41 years. Patients previously underwent radiotherapy, temozolomide, or both, and most underwent both. General study results and limits: Immune responses arising from the vaccine appeared in about 92% of patients. Any relationship between pseudoprogression and changes in top peripheral T cell clonotypes seemed absent.

Regarding time point: baseline, week 1 (first vaccination visit). The treatment here: pre-vaccination baseline after standard-of-care therapy. This CDR3 spans 15 amino acids. V lost 4 bases and J 0 bases, leaving 7 bases between the germline ends. Germline lookup yields CDR1 MGHRA and CDR2 YSYEKL. On this clone itself: Antigen: not known.

Generated by immunoSEQ multiplex PCR, the TCRdb table keeps only in-frame clones and is missing some. The sample has around 82,000 clones, approximately 80% seen once. The sequencing used PBMCs, collected from a glioma patient treated with radiotherapy, temozolomide or both. The TCR was taken from a man between 40 and 49 years old with glioma. Some clones in this sample may be carry-over from other donors' samples. The V and J genes are TRBV4-1 and TRBJ2-6; D is unclear. CDR3 nucleotide sequence: TGCGCCAGCAGCCCCCATAGCTCTGGGGCCAACGTCCTGACTTTC. It yields the protein CASSPHSSGANVLTF.